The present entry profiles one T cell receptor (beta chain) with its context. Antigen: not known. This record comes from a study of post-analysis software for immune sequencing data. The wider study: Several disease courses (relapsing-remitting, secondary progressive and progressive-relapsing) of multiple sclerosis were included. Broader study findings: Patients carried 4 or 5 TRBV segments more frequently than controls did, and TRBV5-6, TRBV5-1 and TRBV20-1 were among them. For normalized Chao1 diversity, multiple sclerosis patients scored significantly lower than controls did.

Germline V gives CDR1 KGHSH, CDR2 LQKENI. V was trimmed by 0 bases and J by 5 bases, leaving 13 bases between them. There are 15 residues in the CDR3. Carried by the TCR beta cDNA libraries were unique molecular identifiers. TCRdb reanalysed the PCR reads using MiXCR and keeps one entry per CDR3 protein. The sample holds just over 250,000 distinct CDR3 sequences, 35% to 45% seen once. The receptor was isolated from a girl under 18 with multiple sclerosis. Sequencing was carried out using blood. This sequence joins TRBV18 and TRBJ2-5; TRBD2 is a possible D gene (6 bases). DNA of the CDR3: TGTGCCAGCTCACCACCGATGGGACTGGGGGAGACCCAGTACTTC. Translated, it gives CASSPPMGLGETQYF.